These T cell receptor beta chains were read from a single sample in a study of post-analysis software for immune sequencing data. One entry per CDR3 protein results from TCRdb running MiXCR on the PCR reads. The data show hundreds of thousands of distinct CDR3 sequences, around 64% seen once. Sequenced input: blood. These TCRs come from a girl aged 2 to 10 with multiple sclerosis. Each CDR3 is given without its conserved first and last residue.

v_gene,CDR3aa
TRBV7-9,ASSPTSSHEQY
TRBV20-1,SARGFQETQY
TRBV20-1,SAGLVSETQY
TRBV27,ASSLSGLRATEAF
TRBV20-1,SARELRESHNEQF
TRBV6-6,ASSYSPGNNEQF
TRBV28,ASSHGTSPEKLF
TRBV7-9,ASSLQAGQWQETQY
TRBV7-2,ASSSWGHMNTEAF
TRBV6-6,ASSGSSPDLYEQY
TRBV7-8,ASSLRGGRNYGYT
TRBV29-1,SVVEVGEYEQY
TRBV19,ASSTGFIETQY
TRBV7-9,ASSSATAGEQF
TRBV20-1,SARQSDRTQH
TRBV29-1,SVGWRGAGETQY
TRBV5-1,ASSLAAGRPERIQY
TRBV12-3/TRBV12-4,ASSFQTGGFGYT